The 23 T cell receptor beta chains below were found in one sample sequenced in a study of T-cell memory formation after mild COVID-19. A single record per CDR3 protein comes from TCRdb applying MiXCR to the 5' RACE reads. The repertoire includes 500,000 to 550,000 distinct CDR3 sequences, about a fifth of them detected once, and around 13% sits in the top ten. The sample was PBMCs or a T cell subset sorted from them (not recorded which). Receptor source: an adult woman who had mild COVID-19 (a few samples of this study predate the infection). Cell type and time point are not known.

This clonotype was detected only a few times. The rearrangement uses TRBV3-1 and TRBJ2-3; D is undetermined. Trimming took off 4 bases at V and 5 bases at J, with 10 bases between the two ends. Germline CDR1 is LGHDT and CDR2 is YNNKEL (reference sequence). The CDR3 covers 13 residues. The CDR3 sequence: CASSPGRRDTQYF. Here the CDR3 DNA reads TGTGCCAGCAGCCCGGGCCGCAGAGATACGCAGTATTTT.

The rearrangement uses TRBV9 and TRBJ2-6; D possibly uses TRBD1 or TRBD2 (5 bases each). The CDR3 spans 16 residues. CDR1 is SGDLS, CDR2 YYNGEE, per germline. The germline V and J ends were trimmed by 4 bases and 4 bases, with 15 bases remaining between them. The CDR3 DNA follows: TGTGCCAGCAGCCCAAGAGGGGTTTCGGGGGCCAACGTCCTGACTTTC. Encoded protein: CASSPRGVSGANVLTF.

The CDR3 sequence: CASSKIGRDQPQHF. DNA of the CDR3: TGTGCCAGCAGCAAAATCGGACGGGATCAGCCCCAGCATTTT. The rearrangement links TRBV7-2 to TRBJ1-5; D ambiguous. CDR3 size: 14 residues. With 5 bases removed from V and 5 bases from J, the gap between germline ends came to 13 bases. CDR1 and CDR2 (germline): SGHTA, FQGNSA. Drawing the rest from reference TRBV7-2 and TRBJ1-5, the complete variable domain is GAGVSQSPSNKVTEKGKDVELRCDPISGHTALYWYRQSLGQGLEFLIYFQGNSAPDKSGLPSDRFSAERTGGSVSTLTIQRTQQEDSAVYLCASSKIGRDQPQHFGDGTRLSIL.

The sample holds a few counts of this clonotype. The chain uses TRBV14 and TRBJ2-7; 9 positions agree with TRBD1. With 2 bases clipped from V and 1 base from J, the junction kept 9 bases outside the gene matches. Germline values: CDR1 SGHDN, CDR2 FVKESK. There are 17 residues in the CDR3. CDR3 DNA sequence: TGTGCCAGCAGCCAACCCCCCGGGACAGGGTTATCCTACGAGCAGTACTTC. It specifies CASSQPPGTGLSYEQYF.

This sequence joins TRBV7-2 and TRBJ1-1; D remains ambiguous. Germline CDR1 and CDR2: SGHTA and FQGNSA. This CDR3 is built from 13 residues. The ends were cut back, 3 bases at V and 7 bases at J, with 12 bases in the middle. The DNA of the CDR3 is TGTGCCAGCAGCTTTTCGGGTCTTGGTGAAGCTTTCTTT. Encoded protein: CASSFSGLGEAFF.

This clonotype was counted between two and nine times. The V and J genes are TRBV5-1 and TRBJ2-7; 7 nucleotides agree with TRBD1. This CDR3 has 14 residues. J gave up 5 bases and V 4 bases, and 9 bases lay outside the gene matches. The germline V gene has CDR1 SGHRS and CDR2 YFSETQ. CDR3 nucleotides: TGCGCCAGCAGCCCCCGACAGGGACCTCACGAGCAGTACTTC. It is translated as CASSPRQGPHEQYF.

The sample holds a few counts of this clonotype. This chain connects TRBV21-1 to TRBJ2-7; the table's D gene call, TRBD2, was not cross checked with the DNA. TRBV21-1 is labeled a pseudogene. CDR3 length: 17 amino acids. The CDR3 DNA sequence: TGTGCCAGCAGCATCCCGAAAGGCGGGAACGCTCAGTCCGAGCAGTACTTC. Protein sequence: CASSIPKGGNAQSEQYF.

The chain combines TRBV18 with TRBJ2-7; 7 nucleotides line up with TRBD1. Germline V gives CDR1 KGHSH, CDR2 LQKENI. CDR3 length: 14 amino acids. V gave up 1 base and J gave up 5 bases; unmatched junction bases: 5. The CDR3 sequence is CASSPQGAADEQYF. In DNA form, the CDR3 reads TGTGCCAGCTCACCACAGGGGGCAGCTGACGAGCAGTACTTC.

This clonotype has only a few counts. CDR3 protein: CASSSGTSGGTLGTGELFF. The CDR3 nucleotides read TGTGCCAGCAGTTCTGGGACTAGCGGAGGGACGCTGGGCACCGGGGAGCTGTTTTTT. The V gene is TRBV5-4, the J gene TRBJ2-2; TRBD2 matches 11 bases. Germline V gives CDR1 SGHNT, CDR2 YYREEE (reference sequence). With V trimmed by 5 bases and J by 4 bases, 16 bases remained unmatched. The CDR3 covers 19 residues. Filled out from reference TRBV5-4 and TRBJ2-2, the complete variable domain reads ETGVTQSPTHLIKTRGQQVTLRCSSQSGHNTVSWYQQALGQGPQFIFQYYREEENGRGNFPPRFSGLQFPNYSSELNVNALELDDSALYLCASSSGTSGGTLGTGELFFGEGSRLTVL.

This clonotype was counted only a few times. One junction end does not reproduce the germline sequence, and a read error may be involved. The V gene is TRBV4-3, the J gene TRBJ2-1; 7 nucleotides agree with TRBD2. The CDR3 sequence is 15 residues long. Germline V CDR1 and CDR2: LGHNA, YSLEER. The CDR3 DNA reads TGTGCCAGCAGCCAAGATCTTAGCGGGTACAATGAGCAGTTCTTC. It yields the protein CASSQDLSGYNEQFF.

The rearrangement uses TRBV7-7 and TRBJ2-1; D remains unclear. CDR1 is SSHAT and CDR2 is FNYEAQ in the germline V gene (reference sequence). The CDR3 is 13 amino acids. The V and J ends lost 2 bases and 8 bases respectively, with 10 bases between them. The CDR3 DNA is TGTGCCAGCAGCTTATTTAATTCGGATGAGCAGTTCTTC. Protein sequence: CASSLFNSDEQFF.

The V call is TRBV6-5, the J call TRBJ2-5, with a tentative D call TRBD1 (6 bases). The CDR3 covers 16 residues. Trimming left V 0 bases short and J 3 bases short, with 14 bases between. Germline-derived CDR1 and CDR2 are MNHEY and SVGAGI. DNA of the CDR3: TGTGCCAGCAGTTACTCGTCCTACAGGGAAAAAGAGACCCAGTACTTC. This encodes CASSYSSYREKETQYF.

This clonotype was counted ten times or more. The CDR3 DNA reads as TGTGCCAGCAGCGAGGGGGAACGTACTGAAGCTTTCTTT. It yields the protein CASSEGERTEAFF. J is TRBJ1-1 and V is TRBV3-1, with D perhaps matching TRBD1 (6 bases). This CDR3 spans 13 amino acids. Looked up from germline, CDR1 is LGHDT and CDR2 is YNNKEL (reference sequence). Trimming removed 5 bases from V and 5 bases from J, with 12 bases in between.

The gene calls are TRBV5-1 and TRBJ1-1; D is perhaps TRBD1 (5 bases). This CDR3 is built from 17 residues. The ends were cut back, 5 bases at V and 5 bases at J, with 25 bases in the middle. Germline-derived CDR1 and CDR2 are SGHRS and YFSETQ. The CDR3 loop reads CASSSGALPGKGTEAFF. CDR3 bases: TGCGCCAGCAGTTCAGGCGCACTCCCAGGGAAAGGGACTGAAGCTTTCTTT.

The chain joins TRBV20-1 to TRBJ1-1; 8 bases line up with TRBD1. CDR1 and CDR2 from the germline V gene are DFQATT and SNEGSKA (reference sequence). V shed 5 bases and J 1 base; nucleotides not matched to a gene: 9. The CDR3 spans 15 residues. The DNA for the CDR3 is TGCAGTGCTTCCCGGGACAGGCCCCCGAACACTGAAGCTTTCTTT. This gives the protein CSASRDRPPNTEAFF.

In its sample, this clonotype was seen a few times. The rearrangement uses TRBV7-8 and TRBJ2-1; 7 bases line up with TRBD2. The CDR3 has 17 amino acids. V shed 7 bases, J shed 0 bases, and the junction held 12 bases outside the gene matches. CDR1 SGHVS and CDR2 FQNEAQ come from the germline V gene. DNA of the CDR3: TGTGCCAGCAAAAAAACGGCCAGCGGGGCCTCCTACAATGAGCAGTTCTTC. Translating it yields CASKKTASGASYNEQFF.

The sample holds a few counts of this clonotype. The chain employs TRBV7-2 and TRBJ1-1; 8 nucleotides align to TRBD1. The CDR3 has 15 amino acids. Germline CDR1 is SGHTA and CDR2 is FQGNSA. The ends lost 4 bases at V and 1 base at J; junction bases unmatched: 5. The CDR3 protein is CASSYPGTGNTEAFF. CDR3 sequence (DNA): TGTGCCAGCAGCTACCCGGGGACAGGGAACACTGAAGCTTTCTTT.

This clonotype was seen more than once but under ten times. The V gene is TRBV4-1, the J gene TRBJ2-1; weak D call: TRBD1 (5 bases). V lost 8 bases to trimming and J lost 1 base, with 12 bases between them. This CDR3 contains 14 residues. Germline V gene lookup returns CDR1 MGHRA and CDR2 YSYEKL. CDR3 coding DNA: TGCGCCAGCCAACAGGTCGGTTCCTACAATGAGCAGTTCTTC. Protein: CASQQVGSYNEQFF.

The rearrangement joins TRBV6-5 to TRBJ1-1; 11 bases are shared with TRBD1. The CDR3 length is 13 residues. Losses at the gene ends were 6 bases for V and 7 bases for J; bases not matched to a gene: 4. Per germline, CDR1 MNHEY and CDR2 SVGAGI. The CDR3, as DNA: TGTGCCAGCAGCCGGACAGGGGGCATTGAAGCTTTCTTT. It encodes CASSRTGGIEAFF.

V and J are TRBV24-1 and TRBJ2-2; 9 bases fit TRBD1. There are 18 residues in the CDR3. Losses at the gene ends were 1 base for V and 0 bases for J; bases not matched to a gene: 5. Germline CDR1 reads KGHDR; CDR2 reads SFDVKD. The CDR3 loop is CATSDFSGTGPNTGELFF. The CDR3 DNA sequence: TGTGCCACCAGTGATTTTTCCGGGACAGGGCCGAACACCGGGGAGCTGTTTTTT.

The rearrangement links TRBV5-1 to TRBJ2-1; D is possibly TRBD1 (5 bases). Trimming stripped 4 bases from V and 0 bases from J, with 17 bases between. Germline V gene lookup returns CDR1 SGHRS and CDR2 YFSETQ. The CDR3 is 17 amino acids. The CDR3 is CASSPSQGGPSYNEQFF. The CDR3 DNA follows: TGCGCCAGCAGCCCCTCCCAGGGCGGTCCCTCCTACAATGAGCAGTTCTTC.

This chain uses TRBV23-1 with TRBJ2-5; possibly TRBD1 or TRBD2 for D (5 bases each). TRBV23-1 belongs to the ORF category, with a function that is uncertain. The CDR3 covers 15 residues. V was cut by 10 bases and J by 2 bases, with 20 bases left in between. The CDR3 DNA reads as TGCGCCATCAGACCTATCCGGGACCATCAAGAGACCCAGTACTTC. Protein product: CAIRPIRDHQETQYF.

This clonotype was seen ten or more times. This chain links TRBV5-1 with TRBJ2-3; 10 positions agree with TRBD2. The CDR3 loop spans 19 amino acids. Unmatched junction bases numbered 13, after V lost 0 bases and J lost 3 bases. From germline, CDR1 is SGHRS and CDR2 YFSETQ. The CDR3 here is CASSLAEADTSGATDTQYF. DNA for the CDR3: TGCGCCAGCAGCTTGGCCGAGGCAGATACTAGCGGGGCGACAGATACGCAGTATTTT.